Below, 18 T cell receptor beta chains from the same sample are listed, as sequenced in a study of blood T cell repertoires in COVID-19. The protocol was immunoSEQ multiplex PCR, while the TCRdb copy is restricted to in-frame clones and leaves out a portion. The sample includes 58,000 or so clones, 78% of them seen just once. The sequenced material came from peripheral blood. Receptor source: a human donor in a cohort sampled during active COVID-19.

The table lists this clone with a few counts. The rearrangement joins TRBV6-5 to TRBJ2-7; 8 bases map to TRBD2. Trimming took 8 bases from V and 2 from J; bases not matched to a gene: 8. Germline-derived CDR1 and CDR2 are MNHEY and SVGAGI. The CDR3 runs to 14 residues. CDR3 nucleotide sequence: TGTGCCAGCCCCTCGGGAGGGATGACCTACGAGCAGTACTTC. Its protein product is CASPSGGMTYEQYF.

This chain connects TRBV1 to TRBJ2-5; TRBD2 was called by the table and not checked on the DNA. TRBV1 represents a pseudogene. The CDR3 length is 18 residues. CDR3 in amino acids: CTSSSPGLAGGPGETQYF. DNA of the CDR3: TGCACCAGCAGCTCTCCGGGACTAGCGGGAGGGCCCGGCGAGACCCAGTACTTC.

This chain links TRBV11-2 with TRBJ1-4; D is undetermined. Germline V gene sequence: CDR1 SGHAT, CDR2 FQNNGV. V dropped 1 base and J dropped 8 bases, with 17 bases sitting between them. The CDR3 has 16 amino acids. CDR3 in amino acids: CASSLGQRSLQEKLFF. CDR3 bases: TGTGCCAGCAGCTTAGGCCAGCGCTCCTTGCAGGAAAAACTGTTTTTT.

This clone was counted a few times. The CDR3 bases are TGTGCCAGTAGTCGCACAGGGGAAAGCAATCAGCCCCAGCATTTT. As protein: CASSRTGESNQPQHF. The V and J genes are TRBV19 and TRBJ1-5; 7 bases fit TRBD1. J lost 1 base, V lost 5 bases, and 5 bases had no gene match. This CDR3 spans 15 amino acids. CDR1 is LNHDA and CDR2 is SQIVND in the germline V gene (reference sequence).

The genes are TRBV15 and TRBJ1-1; TRBD1 agrees at 7 bases. J gave up 2 bases and V 5 bases, and 5 bases lay outside the gene matches. Germline CDR1 LNHNV, CDR2 YYDKDF (reference sequence). This CDR3 contains 14 residues. CDR3 DNA sequence: TGTGCCACCAGCGGAAGGGGGCTAAACACTGAAGCTTTCTTT. Protein: CATSGRGLNTEAFF.

This clone was seen only once. CDR3 amino acids: CASRGLAGATDTQYF. The CDR3 DNA sequence: TGTGCCAGCAGGGGACTAGCGGGAGCCACAGATACGCAGTATTTT. The gene calls are TRBV28 and TRBJ2-3; TRBD2 aligns across 14 bases. The germline V gene has CDR1 MDHEN and CDR2 SYDVKM. Unmatched junction bases numbered 1, after V lost 6 bases and J lost 2 bases. The CDR3 spans 15 residues.

This chain joins TRBV7-2 and TRBJ2-7, with 10 bases aligning to TRBD2. This CDR3 contains 16 residues. J lost 0 bases, V lost 3 bases, and 5 bases had no gene match. Germline V CDR1 and CDR2: SGHTA, FQGNSA. Here the CDR3 DNA reads TGTGCCAGCAGCTTCGATAGCGGGAGGAGCTCCTACGAGCAGTACTTC. The encoded protein is CASSFDSGRSSYEQYF. The variable domain in full, with the rest retrieved from reference TRBV7-2 and TRBJ2-7, is GAGVSQSPSNKVTEKGKDVELRCDPISGHTALYWYRQSLGQGLEFLIYFQGNSAPDKSGLPSDRFSAERTGGSVSTLTIQRTQQEDSAVYLCASSFDSGRSSYEQYFGPGTRLTVT.

The CDR3 sequence: CASSYSGDSPTYGYTF. Written as DNA, the CDR3 is TGTGCCAGCAGTTACAGTGGAGACAGCCCCACCTATGGCTACACCTTC. This chain connects TRBV6-5 to TRBJ1-2; the D gene is possibly TRBD1 (5 bases). Looked up from germline, CDR1 is MNHEY and CDR2 is SVGAGI. The V and J ends lost 2 bases and 4 bases respectively, with 17 bases between them. The CDR3 is 16 residues long.

The genes are TRBV6-5 and TRBJ2-7; TRBD1 agrees at 10 bases. The V segment lost 10 bases and the J segment 3 bases; nucleotides outside the gene matches: 6. The germline CDR1 and CDR2 sequences are MNHEY and SVGAGI. The length of the CDR3 is 13 residues. The CDR3 here is CATRTGGNYEQYF. The CDR3 DNA follows: TGTGCCACCCGGACAGGGGGGAACTACGAGCAGTACTTC.

CDR3 protein: CASSNTYEQYF. DNA of the CDR3: TGTGCCAGCAGCAACACCTACGAGCAGTACTTC. The chain recombines TRBV6-2 or TRBV6-3 with TRBJ2-7; D not certain. CDR3 length: 11 amino acids. Trimming shortened V by 6 bases and J by 2 bases, and 5 bases separated the two germline ends. Germline-derived CDR1 and CDR2 are MNHEY and SVGEGT.

The V call is TRBV10-3, the J call TRBJ1-5; weak D call: TRBD1 (6 bases). The CDR3 runs to 15 residues. V was clipped by 10 bases and J by 1 base, with 17 bases between them. Per the germline V gene, CDR1 is ENHRY and CDR2 is SYGVKD. CDR3: CATLGGVGSNQPQHF. The CDR3 DNA is TGTGCCACCCTAGGGGGGGTCGGCAGCAATCAGCCCCAGCATTTT.

The chain employs TRBV18 and TRBJ1-2; D may be TRBD1 (6 bases). V dropped 3 bases and J dropped 5 bases, with 16 bases sitting between them. Germline CDR1 and CDR2: KGHSH and LQKENI. The CDR3 spans 15 residues. The CDR3 protein is CASSPGADTGYGYTF. The CDR3 DNA reads as TGTGCCAGCTCACCGGGGGCGGACACTGGGTATGGCTACACCTTC.

J is TRBJ2-7 and V is TRBV7-2; D may be TRBD2 (7 bases). V lost 5 bases and J 2 bases, leaving 19 bases between the germline ends. This CDR3 contains 16 residues. Germline V gives CDR1 SGHTA, CDR2 FQGNSA. The CDR3: CASSQRWGGPPYEQYF. The CDR3 DNA reads TGTGCCAGCAGCCAACGTTGGGGGGGGCCCCCCTACGAGCAGTACTTC.

The gene calls are TRBV11-2 and TRBJ2-7; perhaps TRBD1 as D (6 bases). The germline V gene encodes CDR1 SGHAT and CDR2 FQNNGV. This CDR3 region has 12 residues. V lost 6 bases, J lost 0 bases, and 6 bases lay in between. CDR3 loop: CASRQGSYEQYF. The CDR3 DNA sequence: TGTGCCAGCAGACAGGGCTCCTACGAGCAGTACTTC.

V gene TRBV4-1 combines with J gene TRBJ1-4; D is perhaps TRBD1 (6 bases). The V end lost 1 base, the J end lost 0 bases, and 12 bases lay between the germline ends. This CDR3 is built from 17 residues. The V gene's germline CDR1 is MGHRA and CDR2 YSYEKL. As DNA, the CDR3 is TGCGCCAGCAGCCAAGTGGGTGGACAGCCAACTAATGAAAAACTGTTTTTT. This gives the protein CASSQVGGQPTNEKLFF.

The chain links TRBV28 to TRBJ1-2; TRBD1 matches 10 bases. The CDR3 has 18 residues. V was pared by 4 bases and J by 4 bases, with 15 bases of the junction left unmatched. Germline V lookup: CDR1 MDHEN, CDR2 SYDVKM. The CDR3 coding sequence is TGTGCCAGCAGTTCCCCTGGGGACAGGGGTTTAGTTAGCTATGGCTACACCTTC. Its protein product is CASSSPGDRGLVSYGYTF.

The genes are TRBV15 and TRBJ1-3, with D possibly matching TRBD1 (5 bases). Germline CDR1 LNHNV, CDR2 YYDKDF (reference sequence). Between the trimmed V and J ends, which lost 0 bases and 0 bases, there was a span of 18 bases. This CDR3 is 19 amino acids long. The CDR3 nucleotides are TGTGCCACCAGCAGAGATCGGGGGACGGGGGATAACTCTGGAAACACCATATATTTT. Protein product: CATSRDRGTGDNSGNTIYF.

V gene TRBV5-4 combines with J gene TRBJ1-2; 7 bases fit TRBD1. CDR1 SGHNT and CDR2 YYREEE come from the germline V gene (reference sequence). Unmatched junction bases numbered 5, after V lost 10 bases and J lost 2 bases. The CDR3 is 12 amino acids. The CDR3 DNA follows: TGTGCCGCAACACAGGGGAACTATGGCTACACCTTC. Its translation is CAATQGNYGYTF. The entire variable domain, with the rest obtained from reference TRBV5-4 and TRBJ1-2, is as follows: ETGVTQSPTHLIKTRGQQVTLRCSSQSGHNTVSWYQQALGQGPQFIFQYYREEENGRGNFPPRFSGLQFPNYSSELNVNALELDDSALYLCAATQGNYGYTFGSGTRLTVV.